Listed below are T cell receptor beta chains from one sample, sequenced in a study of glioma-infiltrating T cells. TCRdb passed the multiplex PCR reads through MiXCR, listing each CDR3 protein once. This sample carries roughly 200,000 distinct CDR3 sequences, around 42% of them seen once, and the ten largest clones take 5.2%. Sequencing was carried out using glioma tissue, nonneoplastic brain tissue, or PBMCs (not recorded which). These receptors were taken from a human donor with low-grade glioma or glioblastoma, undergoing nonglioma brain surgery, or in good health (not recorded which). CDR3s include the opening cysteine and the closing phenylalanine or tryptophan. D genes are given only for firm matches. The size of a clone is reported for some rows only, either as once, few or many, or as a class for expanded clones.

abundance: few; d_gene: NA; v_gene: TRBV29-1; j_gene: TRBJ2-7; CDR3nt: TGCAGCGTTGCGAACGGCTACGAGCAGTACTTC; CDR3aa: CSVANGYEQYF
abundance: NA; d_gene: TRBD1; v_gene: TRBV28; j_gene: TRBJ2-5; CDR3nt: TGTGCCAGCAGTACCGGGACAGGGGAGACCCAGCAGTTC; CDR3aa: CASSTGTGETQQF
abundance: NA; d_gene: TRBD2; v_gene: TRBV19; j_gene: TRBJ2-1; CDR3nt: TGTGCCAGTAGTATTACTAGCGGGAGGACTAGGAATGAGCAGTTCTTC; CDR3aa: CASSITSGRTRNEQFF
abundance: few; d_gene: NA; v_gene: TRBV7-9; j_gene: TRBJ1-3; CDR3nt: TGTGCCAGCAGCCGTCCGACAGCCGACTCTGGAAACACCATATATTTT; CDR3aa: CASSRPTADSGNTIYF
abundance: NA; d_gene: NA; v_gene: TRBV6-4; j_gene: TRBJ2-2; CDR3nt: TGTGCCAGCAGCCAAAACAGGGCGAACACCGGGGAGCTGTTTTTT; CDR3aa: CASSQNRANTGELFF
abundance: NA; d_gene: NA; v_gene: TRBV28; j_gene: TRBJ2-3; CDR3nt: TGTGCCAGCAGTTTAGAGATAGGTAGTACAGATACGCAGTATTTT; CDR3aa: CASSLEIGSTDTQYF
abundance: NA; d_gene: NA; v_gene: TRBV12-3/TRBV12-4; j_gene: TRBJ2-5; CDR3nt: TGTGCCAGCAGTCCCCTAGTGAGGGGACAAGAGACCCAGTACTTC; CDR3aa: CASSPLVRGQETQYF
abundance: once; d_gene: NA; v_gene: TRBV29-1; j_gene: TRBJ1-1; CDR3nt: TGCAGCGTTGACACCGGACAGATGAACACTGAAGCTTTCTTT; CDR3aa: CSVDTGQMNTEAFF
abundance: few; d_gene: TRBD2; v_gene: TRBV7-2; j_gene: TRBJ2-3; CDR3nt: TGTGCCAACGGACTAGCGGGAACTTCTGATACGCAGTATTTT; CDR3aa: CANGLAGTSDTQYF
abundance: NA; d_gene: TRBD2; v_gene: TRBV5-1; j_gene: TRBJ2-1; CDR3nt: TGCGCCAGCAGCCCGACTAGCGGGAGTGCAGCCTACAATGAGCAGTTCTTC; CDR3aa: CASSPTSGSAAYNEQFF
abundance: NA; d_gene: TRBD1; v_gene: TRBV6-2/TRBV6-3; j_gene: TRBJ2-5; CDR3nt: TGTGCCAGCAGGGTCGGGACAGGGGAGACCCAGTACTTC; CDR3aa: CASRVGTGETQYF
abundance: many; d_gene: NA; v_gene: TRBV20-1; j_gene: TRBJ2-7; CDR3nt: TGCAGTGCTAGAAAGGGATGGGACCCTATTTACGAGCAGTACTTC; CDR3aa: CSARKGWDPIYEQYF
abundance: NA; d_gene: TRBD1; v_gene: TRBV3-1; j_gene: TRBJ2-1; CDR3nt: TGTGCCAGCAGCCAAGATTTGGGACAGGGCTACAATGAGCAGTTCTTC; CDR3aa: CASSQDLGQGYNEQFF
abundance: few; d_gene: NA; v_gene: TRBV19; j_gene: TRBJ1-1; CDR3nt: TGTGCCAGTATCTCCGGATTTGAAGCTTTCTTT; CDR3aa: CASISGFEAFF
abundance: NA; d_gene: NA; v_gene: TRBV20-1; j_gene: TRBJ2-7; CDR3nt: TGCAGTGCCAGCAGGTTAGCGGAACCATTGAATGAGCAGTACTTC; CDR3aa: CSASRLAEPLNEQYF
abundance: NA; d_gene: NA; v_gene: TRBV7-2; j_gene: TRBJ2-3; CDR3nt: TGTGGCAGCCGGGACTCTGAATACACAGATACGCAGTATTTT; CDR3aa: CGSRDSEYTDTQYF
abundance: NA; d_gene: TRBD2; v_gene: TRBV28; j_gene: TRBJ2-1; CDR3nt: TGTGCCGGCATCCCAACTCTTCTGCAGCGGGAGGTGGATGAGCAGTTCTTC; CDR3aa: CAGIPTLLQREVDEQFF
abundance: NA; d_gene: NA; v_gene: TRBV28; j_gene: TRBJ2-3; CDR3nt: TGTGCCAGGAGTTTGATGGCGACAGGTACGCAGTATTTT; CDR3aa: CARSLMATGTQYF
abundance: many; d_gene: TRBD1; v_gene: TRBV24-1; j_gene: TRBJ1-1; CDR3nt: TGTGCCACCAGTGATTTGCAGGGACAGATTCGGTCTGAAGCTTTCTTT; CDR3aa: CATSDLQGQIRSEAFF
abundance: many; d_gene: NA; v_gene: TRBV28; j_gene: TRBJ2-3; CDR3nt: TGTGCCAGCAGTCCACTTATCCTCGGAGGCACAGATACGCAGTATTTT; CDR3aa: CASSPLILGGTDTQYF
abundance: once; d_gene: TRBD2; v_gene: TRBV27; j_gene: TRBJ2-2; CDR3nt: TGTGCCAGCAGACCTAGCGGGCACTCCACCGGGGAGCTGTTTTTT; CDR3aa: CASRPSGHSTGELFF
abundance: many; d_gene: TRBD1; v_gene: TRBV20-1; j_gene: TRBJ1-1; CDR3nt: TGCAGTGCTACTAGGGACAGGCGGTACACTGAAGCTTTCTTT; CDR3aa: CSATRDRRYTEAFF
abundance: NA; d_gene: NA; v_gene: TRBV20-1; j_gene: TRBJ2-7; CDR3nt: TGCAGTGCCGCACTCCTGACTAGAGCGACGTACAATGAGAGGTTCTTC; CDR3aa: CSAALLTRATYNERFF
abundance: NA; d_gene: TRBD1; v_gene: TRBV18; j_gene: TRBJ2-2; CDR3nt: TGTGCCAGCTCACCACTGGACAGGGGCGACACCGGGGAGCTGTTTTTT; CDR3aa: CASSPLDRGDTGELFF
abundance: many; d_gene: NA; v_gene: TRBV6-6; j_gene: TRBJ2-3; CDR3nt: TGTGCCAGCAGTTACTCCGTCACAGATACGCAGTATTTT; CDR3aa: CASSYSVTDTQYF
abundance: NA; d_gene: NA; v_gene: TRBV3-1; j_gene: TRBJ2-1; CDR3nt: TGTGCCAGCAGCCAAGGATCTTGGGTCAGAGATAGGGACTACAATGAGCAGTTCTTC; CDR3aa: CASSQGSWVRDRDYNEQFF
abundance: once; d_gene: NA; v_gene: TRBV7-2; j_gene: TRBJ2-7; CDR3nt: TGTGCCAGCAGCTTAGGTCCAGGGGCCTACTGCGAGCAGTACTTC; CDR3aa: CASSLGPGAYCEQYF
abundance: NA; d_gene: NA; v_gene: TRBV10-3; j_gene: TRBJ1-1; CDR3nt: TGTGCCATACGCAATTATGACAATGAAGCTTTCTTT; CDR3aa: CAIRNYDNEAFF
abundance: NA; d_gene: NA; v_gene: TRBV19; j_gene: TRBJ1-1; CDR3nt: TGTGCCAGTAGTATAAGGAGCCTGAACACTGAAGCTTTCTTT; CDR3aa: CASSIRSLNTEAFF
abundance: many; d_gene: NA; v_gene: TRBV28; j_gene: TRBJ1-2; CDR3nt: TGTGCCAGCAATCGCGGTCGGGGGGGGTACTATGGCTACACCTTC; CDR3aa: CASNRGRGGYYGYTF
abundance: few; d_gene: NA; v_gene: TRBV2; j_gene: TRBJ2-3; CDR3nt: TGTGCCAGCAGTGGGACATCCTTTAGCACAGATACGCAGTATTTT; CDR3aa: CASSGTSFSTDTQYF
abundance: many; d_gene: NA; v_gene: TRBV6-1; j_gene: TRBJ2-1; CDR3nt: TGTGCCAGCAGTGATGTATTTATGCAGTTCTTC; CDR3aa: CASSDVFMQFF
abundance: many; d_gene: NA; v_gene: TRBV4-2; j_gene: TRBJ1-2; CDR3nt: TGTGCCAGCAGCCTCCTACAGGGCGAAAATGGCTACACCTTC; CDR3aa: CASSLLQGENGYTF
abundance: few; d_gene: NA; v_gene: TRBV19; j_gene: TRBJ2-1; CDR3nt: TGTGCCAGTAACGACGGGTTCAATGAGCAGTTCTTC; CDR3aa: CASNDGFNEQFF
abundance: many; d_gene: NA; v_gene: TRBV6-1; j_gene: TRBJ2-7; CDR3nt: TGTGCCAGCAGCCGGGACTTCGCCTACGAGCAGTACTTC; CDR3aa: CASSRDFAYEQYF
abundance: NA; d_gene: NA; v_gene: TRBV20-1; j_gene: TRBJ2-3; CDR3nt: TGCAGTTCTAGCGCGGGTTTCCGGAATACGCAGTATTTT; CDR3aa: CSSSAGFRNTQYF
abundance: many; d_gene: NA; v_gene: TRBV25-1; j_gene: TRBJ1-2; CDR3nt: TGTGCCAGCAGTGAACGGCCTAACCGTGATGGCTACACCTTC; CDR3aa: CASSERPNRDGYTF
abundance: NA; d_gene: NA; v_gene: TRBV10-2; j_gene: TRBJ2-5; CDR3nt: TGCGCCAGTACCTTAGACTCCCGGGAGACCCAGTACTTC; CDR3aa: CASTLDSRETQYF
abundance: few; d_gene: TRBD2; v_gene: TRBV12-3/TRBV12-4; j_gene: TRBJ2-2; CDR3nt: TGTGCCAGCAGTTCCGGACTAGCGGGAACTCGCACCGGGGAGCTGTTTTTT; CDR3aa: CASSSGLAGTRTGELFF
abundance: many; d_gene: NA; v_gene: TRBV6-1; j_gene: TRBJ2-1; CDR3nt: TGTGCCAGCAAGGGGTCGCACGATGAGCAGTTCTTC; CDR3aa: CASKGSHDEQFF
abundance: NA; d_gene: NA; v_gene: TRBV19; j_gene: TRBJ1-3; CDR3nt: TGTGCCAGTAGTGGGGACGTCGGAAACACCATATATTTT; CDR3aa: CASSGDVGNTIYF
abundance: many; d_gene: NA; v_gene: TRBV28; j_gene: TRBJ1-5; CDR3nt: TGTGCCAGCAGTACCCTTGGGGGCAGCAATAGCAATCAGCCCCAGCATTTT; CDR3aa: CASSTLGGSNSNQPQHF
abundance: NA; d_gene: NA; v_gene: TRBV11-2; j_gene: TRBJ2-2; CDR3nt: TGTGCCAGCAGCTTAGGACTGAGACAAAACACCGGGGAGCTGTCTTTT; CDR3aa: CASSLGLRQNTGELSF
abundance: NA; d_gene: NA; v_gene: TRBV3-1; j_gene: TRBJ1-1; CDR3nt: TGTGCCAGCAGCCAAGATAGAGGGCGAATAGCTTTCTTT; CDR3aa: CASSQDRGRIAFF
abundance: NA; d_gene: NA; v_gene: TRBV2; j_gene: TRBJ2-3; CDR3nt: TGTGCCAGCAGGCCCGGGACACTTCGGTCAGATACGCAGTATTTT; CDR3aa: CASRPGTLRSDTQYF
abundance: few; d_gene: NA; v_gene: TRBV5-1; j_gene: TRBJ2-5; CDR3nt: TGCGCCAGCAGCCCAGTGGGGATTCAAGAGACCCAGTACTTC; CDR3aa: CASSPVGIQETQYF
abundance: NA; d_gene: NA; v_gene: TRBV30; j_gene: TRBJ2-1; CDR3nt: TGTGCCTGGAGCAACGGGGCGGACCGATACAATGAGCAGTTCTTC; CDR3aa: CAWSNGADRYNEQFF
abundance: many; d_gene: TRBD2; v_gene: TRBV20-1; j_gene: TRBJ2-1; CDR3nt: TGCAGTGCTAGGGTCGGGACTAGCGATTACAATGAGCAGTTCTTC; CDR3aa: CSARVGTSDYNEQFF
abundance: many; d_gene: NA; v_gene: TRBV19; j_gene: TRBJ1-1; CDR3nt: TGTGCCAGTAGTCGAAAAGGGAACACTGAAGCTTTCTTT; CDR3aa: CASSRKGNTEAFF
abundance: NA; d_gene: NA; v_gene: TRBV4-1; j_gene: TRBJ1-2; CDR3nt: TGCGCCAGCAGCCAAGACAAGAGGGCGCAGGGCTATGGCTACACCTTC; CDR3aa: CASSQDKRAQGYGYTF
abundance: NA; d_gene: NA; v_gene: TRBV27; j_gene: TRBJ1-1; CDR3nt: TGTGCCAGCCGCGGGTGGGGGAACACTCAAGCTTTCTTT; CDR3aa: CASRGWGNTQAFF
abundance: NA; d_gene: NA; v_gene: TRBV2; j_gene: TRBJ2-3; CDR3nt: TGTGCCAGACAAACCGAGCAGGGCATTGATACGCAGTATTTT; CDR3aa: CARQTEQGIDTQYF